The rows below give T cell receptor beta chains drawn from one sample of a study of post-analysis software for immune sequencing data. MiXCR was run by TCRdb on the PCR reads, yielding one entry per CDR3 protein. The sample lists fewer than 600,000 distinct CDR3 sequences, nearly 45% seen once, with 9% to 14% in the top ten. Material: blood. All receptors derive from a girl aged 5 to 17 with multiple sclerosis. Each CDR3 is given with its conserved first and last residue. A D gene is named only where the DNA matches it firmly. Expanded clones get a size class; other rows say once, few or many, or leave the size out.

V	size	D	J	CDR3	DNA
TRBV10-3	NA	TRBD2	TRBJ2-4	CAISEAGGGKSKNIQYF	TGTGCCATCAGTGAGGCGGGGGGGGGCAAATCCAAAAACATTCAGTACTTC
TRBV7-2	few	NA	TRBJ2-7	CASSYHPGGGYEQYF	TGTGCCAGCAGCTACCACCCTGGAGGGGGCTACGAGCAGTACTTC
TRBV9	NA	TRBD1	TRBJ2-7	CASSPRTGGFYEQYF	TGTGCCAGCAGTCCTCGGACAGGGGGCTTCTACGAGCAGTACTTC
TRBV24-1	NA	NA	TRBJ1-2	CATSEPGANYGYTF	TGTGCCACCAGCGAACCGGGAGCTAACTATGGCTACACCTTC
TRBV24-1	NA	NA	TRBJ1-5	CATSDSSFTGSGNQPQHF	TGTGCCACCAGTGATTCGAGTTTTACAGGCAGTGGCAATCAGCCCCAGCATTTT
TRBV20-1	few	NA	TRBJ1-2	CSASSDRQEYYGYTF	TGCAGTGCTAGTTCGGACCGCCAAGAGTACTATGGCTACACCTTC
TRBV28	NA	NA	TRBJ2-7	CASSPSDKTAYEQYF	TGTGCCAGCAGTCCAAGTGATAAGACAGCCTACGAGCAGTACTTC
TRBV27	NA	NA	TRBJ2-7	CASSLSSRAYEQYF	TGTGCCAGCAGTTTATCATCCAGGGCCTACGAGCAGTACTTC
TRBV19	NA	NA	TRBJ1-1	CTSSIRQGGEAFF	TGTACCAGTAGTATTCGCCAGGGTGGCGAAGCTTTCTTT
TRBV6-6	NA	NA	TRBJ1-1	CASSYSTRNTEAFF	TGTGCCAGCAGTTACTCGACCAGGAACACTGAAGCTTTCTTT
TRBV29-1	many	NA	TRBJ2-5	CSVGRGGETQYF	TGCAGCGTTGGAAGGGGCGGAGAGACCCAGTACTTC
TRBV5-1	NA	NA	TRBJ2-1	CASSSPGVWYEQFF	TGCGCCAGCAGCTCGCCGGGAGTCTGGTATGAGCAGTTCTTC
TRBV4-1	NA	NA	TRBJ2-7	CASSPLWGTSYEQYF	TGCGCCAGCAGCCCACTCTGGGGGACCTCCTACGAGCAGTACTTC
TRBV5-1	few	TRBD2	TRBJ2-7	CASSLGLAGAYEQYF	TGTGCCAGCAGCTTGGGACTAGCGGGAGCCTACGAGCAGTACTTC
TRBV2	NA	NA	TRBJ2-3	CASRFRQGGEDTQYF	TGTGCCAGCAGATTTAGGCAGGGGGGAGAAGATACGCAGTATTTT
TRBV27	NA	NA	TRBJ1-5	CASSSIEYSNQPQHF	TGTGCCAGCAGTTCTATAGAATATAGCAATCAGCCCCAGCATTTT
TRBV27	few	TRBD1	TRBJ2-7	CASSYRDSQYF	TGTGCCAGCAGTTATCGGGACAGTCAGTACTTC
TRBV12-3/TRBV12-4	NA	NA	TRBJ2-1	CASIQGRERGNEQFF	TGTGCCAGCATCCAAGGGCGGGAAAGGGGAAATGAGCAGTTCTTC
TRBV27	once	NA	TRBJ2-7	CASSLRISYERYF	TGTGCCAGCAGCCTTAGGATCTCCTACGAGCGGTACTTC
TRBV20-1	NA	TRBD2	TRBJ2-7	CSARDPPAGTTSYEQYF	TGCAGTGCTAGAGATCCCCCGGCCGGGACTACCAGCTACGAGCAGTACTTC
TRBV15	NA	TRBD2	TRBJ2-1	CATSRDFGRGIYYEQFF	TGTGCCACCAGCAGAGATTTCGGGCGGGGGATCTACTATGAGCAGTTCTTC
TRBV12-3/TRBV12-4	few	NA	TRBJ2-5	CASSRKPQRWQETQYF	TGTGCCAGCAGTCGTAAGCCCCAGCGGTGGCAAGAGACCCAGTACTTC
TRBV11-3	few	TRBD2	TRBJ2-3	CASSSRGTSGSTDTQYF	TGTGCCAGCAGCTCGAGAGGGACTAGCGGGAGCACAGATACGCAGTATTTT
TRBV7-9	once	TRBD2	TRBJ2-3	CASSLQAGTSTDTQYF	TGTGCCAGCAGCTTACAAGCGGGGACTAGCACAGATACGCAGTATTTT
TRBV20-1	NA	TRBD1	TRBJ2-1	CSAPDPGQGSYNEQFF	TGCAGTGCGCCGGATCCGGGACAGGGCTCCTACAATGAGCAGTTCTTC
TRBV12-3/TRBV12-4	NA	NA	TRBJ2-7	CASSPLSWEPYEQYF	TGTGCCAGTTCCCCCCTCTCGTGGGAGCCCTACGAGCAGTACTTC
TRBV13	few	NA	TRBJ2-1	CASSLARFRSYNEQFF	TGTGCCAGCAGCTTAGCCCGATTCCGGTCCTACAATGAGCAGTTCTTC
TRBV7-8	few	TRBD1	TRBJ1-1	CASNGQANTEAFF	TGTGCCAGCAACGGACAGGCAAACACTGAAGCTTTCTTT